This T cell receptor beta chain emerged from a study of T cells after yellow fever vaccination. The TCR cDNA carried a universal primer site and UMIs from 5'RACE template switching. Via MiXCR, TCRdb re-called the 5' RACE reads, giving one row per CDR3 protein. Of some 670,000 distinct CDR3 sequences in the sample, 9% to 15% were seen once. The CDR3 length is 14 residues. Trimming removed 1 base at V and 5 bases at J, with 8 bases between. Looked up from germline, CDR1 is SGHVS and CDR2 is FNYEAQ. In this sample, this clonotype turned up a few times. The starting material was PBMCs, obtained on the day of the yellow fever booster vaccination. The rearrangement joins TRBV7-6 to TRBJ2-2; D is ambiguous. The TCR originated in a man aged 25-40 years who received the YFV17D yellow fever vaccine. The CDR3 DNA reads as TGTGCCAGCAGCTTAGTAGCTGAGACCGGGGAGCTGTTTTTT. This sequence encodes CASSLVAETGELFF. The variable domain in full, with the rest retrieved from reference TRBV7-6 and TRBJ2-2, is GAGVSQSPRYKVTKRGQDVALRCDPISGHVSLYWYRQALGQGPEFLTYFNYEAQQDKSGLPNDRFSAERPEGSISTLTIQRTEQRDSAMYRCASSLVAETGELFFGEGSRLTVL.